The entry below gives a single TCR beta chain sequence along with its context. Antigen unknown. V was pared by 6 bases and J by 0 bases, with 0 bases between. Germline CDR1 and CDR2: SNHLY and FYNNEI. CDR3 length: 12 amino acids. The data originate from a study of T cells in localized non-small cell lung cancer. Overall study findings and caveats: Tumor trailed uninvolved adjacent lung in T cell clonality, which peaked there. As only one tumor region underwent sequencing, heterogeneity remains possible. Median around 60 top-100 tumor clones were shared with paired adjacent lung. Those with higher blood T cell density had longer overall survival.

Profiling relied on immunoSEQ multiplex PCR, and the TCRdb table lists in-frame clones only, not all of them. Among 65,000 to 90,000 clones, over 70% were seen once, and the ten largest hold around 21%. Material: PBMCs, obtained before any cancer treatment. This chain joins TRBV2 and TRBJ2-6; the D is unclear. This clonotype originated in a man aged 40-75 years with stage II squamous cell lung carcinoma. CDR3 nucleotide sequence: TGTGCCAGCAGCTCTGGGGCCAACGTCCTGACTTTC. It translates to CASSSGANVLTF.